This T cell receptor beta chain came from a study of cytomegalovirus exposure and HLA in healthy donors. Study outcomes and limitations: Later analysis suggested most CMV-associated TCR beta chains were HLA-restricted.

About this clone: Its antigen is unknown.

The CDR3 length is 15 residues. Looked up from germline, CDR1 is KGHSH and CDR2 is LQKENI. The ends were cut back, 0 bases at V and 0 bases at J, with 8 bases in the middle. With 60 Vbeta and 13 Jbeta primers, the PCR was carried out. Assay: immunoSEQ multiplex PCR; the TCRdb copy retains only in-frame clones and omits some. The table shows about 98,000 clones, with around 72% occurring only once. The receptor's source is a man aged 18 to 35 in good health and CMV-seropositive. The genes are TRBV18 and TRBJ1-1, with D hard to call. The specimen was PBMCs. The CDR3 DNA sequence: TGTGCCAGCTCACCACCTTTACAGTTGAACACTGAAGCTTTCTTT. Encoded protein: CASSPPLQLNTEAFF.